Listed below are T cell receptor beta chains from one sample, sequenced in a study of shared clonotypes between healthy human individuals. The table came from immunoSEQ multiplex PCR; TCRdb's copy has only in-frame clones and leaves some out. The sample yields about 490,000 clones, 60% to 85% seen once. Material for sequencing was PBMCs. These receptors were taken from a woman in her thirties or forties in good health. Some clones in this sample may be carry-over from other donors' samples. CDR3s include the opening cysteine and the closing phenylalanine or tryptophan. The D gene is left open where the match is weak. A clone size is listed for some rows: how often the clone was seen (once, few, many), or a class if it is expanded.

j_call: TRBJ1-5
clone_size: -
d_call: -
v_call: TRBV28
cdr3_nt: TGTGCCAGCAGTTTATCGGGGGCTGGTCAGCCCCAGCATTTT
cdr3_aa: CASSLSGAGQPQHF

j_call: TRBJ1-5
clone_size: few
d_call: -
v_call: TRBV27
cdr3_nt: TGTGCCAGCAGTCCCAGACAGATTTCTACTCAGCCCCAGCATTTT
cdr3_aa: CASSPRQISTQPQHF

j_call: TRBJ1-4
clone_size: -
d_call: -
v_call: TRBV29-1
cdr3_nt: TGCAGCGTTGGTTTACAGTCAACTAATGAAAAACTGTTTTTT
cdr3_aa: CSVGLQSTNEKLFF

j_call: TRBJ2-7
clone_size: -
d_call: TRBD1
v_call: TRBV2
cdr3_nt: TGTGCCAGCCTAGGTCGGGACAGGGGGTTTTACGAGCAGTACTTC
cdr3_aa: CASLGRDRGFYEQYF

j_call: TRBJ2-5
clone_size: -
d_call: TRBD1
v_call: TRBV6-1
cdr3_nt: TGTGCCAGCAGGGGACAGGGCGGGCTGTACTTC
cdr3_aa: CASRGQGGLYF

j_call: TRBJ2-5
clone_size: -
d_call: -
v_call: TRBV28
cdr3_nt: TGTGCCAGCAGGTCCCAGGGGTGGGAGACCCAGTACTTC
cdr3_aa: CASRSQGWETQYF

j_call: TRBJ2-3
clone_size: -
d_call: -
v_call: TRBV7-2
cdr3_nt: TGTGCCAGCAGCCAAGGGACGCCGAGCACAGATACGCAGTATTTT
cdr3_aa: CASSQGTPSTDTQYF

j_call: TRBJ1-1
clone_size: -
d_call: -
v_call: TRBV11-2
cdr3_nt: TGTGCCAGCAGCTTTCCGCTCACTGAAGCTTTCTTT
cdr3_aa: CASSFPLTEAFF

j_call: TRBJ2-2
clone_size: -
d_call: TRBD1
v_call: TRBV29-1
cdr3_nt: TGCAGCGTTGAAGAGGGAGACAGGGCGAACACCGGGGAGCTGTTTTTT
cdr3_aa: CSVEEGDRANTGELFF

j_call: TRBJ2-7
clone_size: -
d_call: TRBD2
v_call: TRBV11-1
cdr3_nt: TGTGCCAGCAGCTTGGTTAGCGGGTTATCCTACGAGCAGTACTTC
cdr3_aa: CASSLVSGLSYEQYF

j_call: TRBJ2-5
clone_size: -
d_call: TRBD2
v_call: TRBV7-9
cdr3_nt: TGTGCCAGCAGCCGACTAGCGGGAGGGAGGGAGACCCAGTACTTC
cdr3_aa: CASSRLAGGRETQYF

j_call: TRBJ1-1
clone_size: -
d_call: -
v_call: TRBV21-1
cdr3_nt: TGTGCCAGCAGCAAAGTCGGGGGACAGTCGAACACTGAAGCTTTCTTT
cdr3_aa: CASSKVGGQSNTEAFF

j_call: TRBJ2-6
clone_size: -
d_call: -
v_call: TRBV19
cdr3_nt: TGTGCCAGTAGTATAAGTGTCACTGGGGCCAACGTCCTGACTTTC
cdr3_aa: CASSISVTGANVLTF

j_call: TRBJ2-3
clone_size: -
d_call: -
v_call: TRBV18
cdr3_nt: TGTGCCAGCTCCCGTTCGGGAGCGAGGACAGATACGCAGTATTTT
cdr3_aa: CASSRSGARTDTQYF

j_call: TRBJ2-7
clone_size: -
d_call: -
v_call: TRBV10-1
cdr3_nt: TGCGCCAGCAGTGAACCGGGGTACGAGCAGTACTTC
cdr3_aa: CASSEPGYEQYF

j_call: TRBJ2-6
clone_size: -
d_call: -
v_call: TRBV18
cdr3_nt: TGTGCCAGCTCACCAATCAGGGGAGGATCTGGGGCCAACGTCCTGACTTTC
cdr3_aa: CASSPIRGGSGANVLTF

j_call: TRBJ2-7
clone_size: -
d_call: -
v_call: TRBV6-5
cdr3_nt: TGTGCCAGCAGTTACGGGCAGGGCGGCGAGCAGTACTTC
cdr3_aa: CASSYGQGGEQYF

j_call: TRBJ2-3
clone_size: -
d_call: -
v_call: TRBV2
cdr3_nt: TGTGCCAGCTCATACCGACGGGCCACAGATACGCAGTATTTT
cdr3_aa: CASSYRRATDTQYF

j_call: TRBJ1-5
clone_size: few
d_call: -
v_call: TRBV7-9
cdr3_nt: TGTGCCAGCAGCTTAGGGTTTAAGGATAGCAATCAGCCCCAGCATTTT
cdr3_aa: CASSLGFKDSNQPQHF

j_call: TRBJ2-2
clone_size: -
d_call: TRBD1
v_call: TRBV27
cdr3_nt: TGTGCCAGCAGTTCCCAAGACAGGGGGCGTACCGGGGAGCTGTTTTTT
cdr3_aa: CASSSQDRGRTGELFF

j_call: TRBJ2-6
clone_size: -
d_call: -
v_call: TRBV6-1
cdr3_nt: TGTGCCAGCAGTGAACCCGCCACTGGGGCCAACGTCCTGACTTTC
cdr3_aa: CASSEPATGANVLTF

j_call: TRBJ2-3
clone_size: once
d_call: TRBD2
v_call: TRBV6-1
cdr3_nt: TGTGCCAGCAGTGAGACTAGCGGGAGGGCAGATACGCAGTATTTT
cdr3_aa: CASSETSGRADTQYF

j_call: TRBJ2-7
clone_size: -
d_call: TRBD1
v_call: TRBV9
cdr3_nt: TGTGCCAGCAGCGTAGAGGCAGGGGGCTACGAGCAGTACTTC
cdr3_aa: CASSVEAGGYEQYF

j_call: TRBJ2-7
clone_size: -
d_call: TRBD2
v_call: TRBV4-1
cdr3_nt: TGCGCCAGCAGCCAAGGTATAGGGCGGGAGGGGAGTTCCACCTACGAGCAGTACTTC
cdr3_aa: CASSQGIGREGSSTYEQYF

j_call: TRBJ2-3
clone_size: -
d_call: TRBD2
v_call: TRBV5-1
cdr3_nt: TGCGCCAGCAGCCCCGGGACTAGCGGCTTCACAGATACGCAGTATTTT
cdr3_aa: CASSPGTSGFTDTQYF

j_call: TRBJ2-1
clone_size: -
d_call: TRBD2
v_call: TRBV5-4
cdr3_nt: TGTGCCAGCAGCTTGGGCGGGACTAGCGGGAGGTATGAGCAGTTCTTC
cdr3_aa: CASSLGGTSGRYEQFF

j_call: TRBJ2-7
clone_size: -
d_call: -
v_call: TRBV28
cdr3_nt: TGTGCCAGCAGTTTCCTAATTAGGCACGAGCAGTACTTC
cdr3_aa: CASSFLIRHEQYF